This T cell receptor beta chain was found in a study of cytomegalovirus exposure and HLA in healthy donors. The PCR had 60 Vbeta and 13 Jbeta primers. Clones were sequenced by immunoSEQ multiplex PCR, and TCRdb holds only the in-frame ones, with some missing. The sample includes some 70,000 clones, approximately 70% of them seen just once. Comments on this clone: The antigen is not known.

Germline CDR1 reads SGHDT; CDR2 reads YYEEEE. Unmatched junction bases numbered 3, after V lost 4 bases and J lost 6 bases. This CDR3 spans 12 amino acids. Study-level findings and limits: Common viral pathogens seemed, in a later analysis, to connect with several of the most significant clusters. Immune exposure information comprised only CMV serostatus. In vitro testing confirmed three CMV-associated chains as specific for CMV antigens. It was approximately 160 TCR beta chains that were listed as cytomegalovirus-associated.

This TCR came from a male donor in good health and CMV-seropositive. The rearrangement joins TRBV5-6 to TRBJ2-7; 8 bases agree with TRBD1. Sequencing was performed on PBMCs. Written as DNA, the CDR3 is TGTGCCAGCAGCCTCGACAGGGGCGAGCAGTACTTC. It yields the protein CASSLDRGEQYF.